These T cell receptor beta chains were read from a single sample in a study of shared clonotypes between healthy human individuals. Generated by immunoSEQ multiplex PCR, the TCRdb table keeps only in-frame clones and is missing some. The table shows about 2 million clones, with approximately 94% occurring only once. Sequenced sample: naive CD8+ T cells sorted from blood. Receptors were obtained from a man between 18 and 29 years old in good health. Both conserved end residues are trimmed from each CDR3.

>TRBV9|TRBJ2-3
ASSGRDTYPRDTQY
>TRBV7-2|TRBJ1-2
ASSLASSGTGVGYT
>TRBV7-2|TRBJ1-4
ASSFTQTATNEKLF
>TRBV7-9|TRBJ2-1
ASSLKAPEQF
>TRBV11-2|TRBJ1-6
ASSLEVWANYNSPLH
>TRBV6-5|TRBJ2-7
ASSYGGRGYEQY
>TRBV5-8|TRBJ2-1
ASSLSGEADNEQF
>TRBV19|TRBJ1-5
ASSIGPGVEVNQPQH
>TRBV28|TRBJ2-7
ASSATGSRIREQY
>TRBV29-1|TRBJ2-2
SVYLRGTGELF
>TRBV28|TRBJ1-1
ASSSGGPGEAF
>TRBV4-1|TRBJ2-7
ASSQVFGQGFYEQY
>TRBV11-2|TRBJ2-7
ASSPSGTSYEQY
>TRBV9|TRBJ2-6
ASSVVGARTGANVLT
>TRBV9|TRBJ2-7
ASSVGVSSYEQY
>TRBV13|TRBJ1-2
ASSLGGTYFNYGYT
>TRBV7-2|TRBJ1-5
ASSLGTLPTYNQPQH